The sequence of this T cell receptor (beta chain) was determined in a study of cytomegalovirus exposure and HLA in healthy donors. The study ran its PCR with 60 Vbeta and 13 Jbeta primers. Using immunoSEQ multiplex PCR, the repertoire was profiled, and TCRdb retains in-frame clones only, with some absent. The table includes 200,000 or so clones, roughly 80% detected once. The CDR3 has 15 residues. Trimming pared 1 base from V and 3 bases from J, leaving 12 bases between. CDR1 is MGHRA and CDR2 is YSYEKL in the germline V gene. This receptor was obtained from a boy aged 5-17 years in good health and CMV-seronegative. The sequenced sample consisted of PBMCs. The chain carries TRBV4-1 and TRBJ2-5; possibly TRBD2 for D (6 bases). Written as DNA, the CDR3 is TGCGCCAGCAGCCAAGGATTAGCGGAGAAAGAGACCCAGTACTTC. Amino acids: CASSQGLAEKETQYF.